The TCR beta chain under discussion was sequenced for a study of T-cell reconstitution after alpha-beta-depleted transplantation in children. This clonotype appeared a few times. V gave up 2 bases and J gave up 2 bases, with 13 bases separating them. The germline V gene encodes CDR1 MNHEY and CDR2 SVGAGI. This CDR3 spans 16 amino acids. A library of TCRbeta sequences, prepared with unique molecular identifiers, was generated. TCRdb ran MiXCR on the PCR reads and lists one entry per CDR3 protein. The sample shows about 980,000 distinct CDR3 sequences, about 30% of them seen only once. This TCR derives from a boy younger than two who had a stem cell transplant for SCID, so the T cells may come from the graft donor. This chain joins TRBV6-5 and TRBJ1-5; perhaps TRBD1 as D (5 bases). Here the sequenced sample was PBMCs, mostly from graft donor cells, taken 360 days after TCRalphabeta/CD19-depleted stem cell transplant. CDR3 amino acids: CASSYTQQGRNQPQHF. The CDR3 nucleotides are TGTGCCAGCAGTTACACGCAGCAGGGCCGCAATCAGCCCCAGCATTTT.